These T cell receptor beta chains were read from a single sample in a study of T cells in Graves' hyperthyroidism and ophthalmopathy. TCRdb called the multiplex PCR reads again in MiXCR, with one record for every CDR3 protein. The table includes roughly 500,000 distinct CDR3 sequences, about 15% detected once. Specimen: blood. These receptors were obtained from a young woman with Graves' hyperthyroidism that later progressed to Graves' ophthalmopathy. The CDR3 runs from the conserved cysteine through the conserved F or W.

>TRBV27|TRBJ2-7
CASGRAGGSYEQYF
>TRBV30|TRBJ1-5
CAWSVKDQPQHF
>TRBV4-3|TRBJ2-2
CASSQERTSGRPGELFF
>TRBV27|TRBJ2-1
CASSLLGREGLNEQFF
>TRBV12-5|TRBJ2-7
CASARRDRAFYEQYF
>TRBV6-2/TRBV6-3|TRBJ1-5
CASSPLEGTSNQPQHF
>TRBV2|TRBJ1-6
CASSDGQEIHF
>TRBV7-3|TRBJ2-3
CASSFGSGTGGADTQYF
>TRBV6-6|TRBJ2-1
CASSYRPGNSYNEQFF
>TRBV2|TRBJ2-7
CASLPGVEQYF
>TRBV5-1|TRBJ1-1
CASSPDRVTTEAFF
>TRBV24-1|TRBJ2-1
CATGAGGYNEQFF
>TRBV20-1|TRBJ2-1
CSASNSDREQFF
>TRBV20-1|TRBJ1-5
CSARAGTGLNQPQHF
>TRBV20-1|TRBJ2-3
CSAKRLGTDTQYF
>TRBV20-1|TRBJ2-1
CSARARDRTYNEQFF
>TRBV2|TRBJ2-3
CASSGGPEGSTDTQYF
>TRBV5-6|TRBJ2-7
CASSPTSGGSYEQYF
>TRBV3-1|TRBJ2-5
CASSHRTGQETQYF
>TRBV5-6|TRBJ2-7
CASSLTGTYYEQYF
>TRBV20-1|TRBJ1-2
CSATTTSTAYGYTF
>TRBV20-1|TRBJ2-7
CSASKMASGSCEQYF
>TRBV28|TRBJ2-1
CASSPSTGEYNEQFF
>TRBV12-3/TRBV12-4|TRBJ1-2
CASSLVQPGGIYGYTF
>TRBV27|TRBJ2-7
CASSGQGGEQYF